Listed below are T cell receptor beta chains from one sample, sequenced in a study of tumor-infiltrating lymphocytes in primary liver carcinoma. MiXCR, applied by TCRdb to the multiplex PCR reads, yields one record per CDR3 protein. Found here are hundreds of thousands of distinct CDR3 sequences, 50% to 75% of them singletons; the top ten hold approximately 15%. Sequencing input: peripheral blood. All receptors derive from a woman aged 25 to 45 with primary liver carcinoma and hepatitis B virus infection. The CDR3 runs from the conserved cysteine through the conserved F or W. A D gene is named only where the DNA matches it firmly. Not every row has a clone size; where given, it reads once, few, many or a size class.

V gene: TRBV6-5
J gene: TRBJ1-1
clone size: many
D gene: TRBD1
CDR3 protein: CASTPVGQGPLTEAFF
CDR3 DNA: TGTGCCAGCACCCCCGTCGGACAGGGTCCTTTAACTGAAGCTTTCTTT

V gene: TRBV5-4
J gene: TRBJ1-6
clone size: once
D gene: -
CDR3 protein: CASSFEGAGSPLHF
CDR3 DNA: TGTGCCAGCAGCTTTGAAGGGGCTGGTTCACCCCTCCACTTT

V gene: TRBV4-2
J gene: TRBJ1-1
clone size: -
D gene: -
CDR3 protein: CASSQDSAGHMSTEAFF
CDR3 DNA: TGTGCCAGCAGCCAAGATTCGGCCGGACACATGAGCACTGAAGCTTTCTTT

V gene: TRBV13
J gene: TRBJ2-3
clone size: -
D gene: TRBD2
CDR3 protein: CACSRGGFTDTQYF
CDR3 DNA: TGTGCCTGCAGCCGCGGGGGGTTTACAGATACGCAGTATTTT

V gene: TRBV11-2
J gene: TRBJ2-7
clone size: many
D gene: TRBD1
CDR3 protein: CASSFGTGYEQYF
CDR3 DNA: TGTGCCAGCAGCTTCGGGACAGGGTACGAGCAGTACTTC

V gene: TRBV7-9
J gene: TRBJ2-7
clone size: -
D gene: -
CDR3 protein: CASNSLLRDTSYF
CDR3 DNA: TGTGCCAGCAACTCCCTTCTCCGGGACACCTCGTACTTC

V gene: TRBV11-3
J gene: TRBJ2-3
clone size: -
D gene: -
CDR3 protein: CDSAPSTDTQYF
CDR3 DNA: TGTGACAGCGCACCTAGCACAGATACGCAGTATTTT

V gene: TRBV5-8
J gene: TRBJ1-2
clone size: few
D gene: TRBD1
CDR3 protein: CASNSGQSNYGYTF
CDR3 DNA: TGTGCCAGCAACTCGGGACAGTCTAACTATGGTTACACCTTC

V gene: TRBV4-2
J gene: TRBJ2-7
clone size: -
D gene: TRBD2
CDR3 protein: CASSQGTGLAGTYEQYF
CDR3 DNA: TGTGCCAGCAGCCAAGGGACGGGACTAGCGGGAACCTACGAGCAGTACTTC

V gene: TRBV28
J gene: TRBJ1-2
clone size: once
D gene: -
CDR3 protein: CTSSYGTRNGYTF
CDR3 DNA: TGTACCAGCAGTTATGGGACAAGAAATGGCTACACCTTC

V gene: TRBV6-2/TRBV6-3
J gene: TRBJ2-1
clone size: -
D gene: TRBD2
CDR3 protein: CASSPAWTSGYSYNEQFF
CDR3 DNA: TGTGCCAGCAGTCCCGCCTGGACTAGCGGGTACTCCTACAATGAGCAGTTCTTC

V gene: TRBV6-5
J gene: TRBJ1-1
clone size: many
D gene: -
CDR3 protein: CASSKWDVGNTEAFF
CDR3 DNA: TGTGCCAGCAGTAAATGGGACGTCGGGAACACTGAAGCTTTCTTT

V gene: TRBV6-2/TRBV6-3
J gene: TRBJ2-2
clone size: -
D gene: TRBD2
CDR3 protein: CASRLADTGELFF
CDR3 DNA: TGTGCCAGCAGGCTAGCGGACACCGGGGAGCTGTTTTTT

V gene: TRBV12-3/TRBV12-4
J gene: TRBJ2-2
clone size: -
D gene: -
CDR3 protein: CTSSFAGELFF
CDR3 DNA: TGTACCAGCAGTTTTGCCGGTGAGCTGTTTTTT

V gene: TRBV6-1
J gene: TRBJ1-5
clone size: few
D gene: -
CDR3 protein: CASSESRVWGGQPQHF
CDR3 DNA: TGTGCCAGCAGTGAGTCTAGGGTTTGGGGTGGTCAGCCCCAGCATTTT

V gene: TRBV11-2
J gene: TRBJ2-3
clone size: once
D gene: -
CDR3 protein: CANSPLPSGKGGDTQYF
CDR3 DNA: TGTGCCAACAGCCCCTTACCCAGCGGGAAGGGGGGGGATACGCAGTATTTT